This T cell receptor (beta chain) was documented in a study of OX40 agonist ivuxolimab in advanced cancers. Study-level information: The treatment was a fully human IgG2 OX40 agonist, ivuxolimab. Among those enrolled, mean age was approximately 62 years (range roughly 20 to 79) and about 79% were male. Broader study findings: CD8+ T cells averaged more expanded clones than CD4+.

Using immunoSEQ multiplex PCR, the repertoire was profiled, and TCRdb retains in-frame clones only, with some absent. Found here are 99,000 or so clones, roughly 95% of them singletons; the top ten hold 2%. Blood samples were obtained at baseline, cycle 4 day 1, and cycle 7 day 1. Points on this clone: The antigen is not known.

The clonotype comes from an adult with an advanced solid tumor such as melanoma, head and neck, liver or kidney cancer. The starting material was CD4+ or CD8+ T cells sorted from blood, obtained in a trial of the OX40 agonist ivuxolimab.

The CDR3 spells CASSIMDSSNQPQHF. The CDR3 DNA sequence: TGTGCCAGTAGTATAATGGACTCTAGCAATCAGCCCCAGCATTTT. The chain combines TRBV19 with TRBJ1-5; unclear D gene. The CDR3 covers 15 residues. From germline, CDR1 is LNHDA and CDR2 SQIVND (reference sequence). The V and J ends lost 2 bases and 0 bases respectively, with 8 bases between them. Complete variable domain (other parts from reference TRBV19 and TRBJ1-5): DGGITQSPKYLFRKEGQNVTLSCEQNLNHDAMYWYRQDPGQGLRLIYYSQIVNDFQKGDIAEGYSVSREKKESFPLTVTSAQKNPTAFYLCASSIMDSSNQPQHFGDGTRLSIL.